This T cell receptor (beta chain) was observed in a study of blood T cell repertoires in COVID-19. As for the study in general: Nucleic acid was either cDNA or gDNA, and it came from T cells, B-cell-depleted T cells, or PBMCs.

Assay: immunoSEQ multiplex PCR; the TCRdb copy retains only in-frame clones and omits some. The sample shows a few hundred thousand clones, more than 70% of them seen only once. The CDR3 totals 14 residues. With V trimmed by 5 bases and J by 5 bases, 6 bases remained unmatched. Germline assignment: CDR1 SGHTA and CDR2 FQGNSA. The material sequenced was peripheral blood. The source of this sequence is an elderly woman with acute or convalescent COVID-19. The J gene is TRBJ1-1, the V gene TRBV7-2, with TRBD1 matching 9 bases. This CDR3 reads CASSIGTGKTEAFF. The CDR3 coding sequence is TGTGCCAGCAGCATCGGGACAGGGAAAACTGAAGCTTTCTTT.